This entry lists 30 T cell receptor beta chains sequenced from one sample in a study of cytomegalovirus exposure and HLA in healthy donors. The PCR employed 60 Vbeta primers together with 13 Jbeta primers. Method: immunoSEQ multiplex PCR; TCRdb's copy keeps in-frame clones and lacks some. Of over 150,000 clones in the sample, 68% were seen once. Sequencing used PBMCs. Every receptor here comes from a young woman in good health and CMV-seropositive.

J is TRBJ1-6 and V is TRBV19; TRBD1 is a possible D gene (5 bases). Germline lookup yields CDR1 LNHDA and CDR2 SQIVND (reference sequence). V was shortened by 4 bases and J by 4 bases, with 17 bases between the two germline ends. The CDR3 consists of 17 residues. The CDR3 spells CASSRRGSTYYNSPLHF. In DNA, the CDR3 is TGTGCCAGTAGTAGAAGGGGTTCCACCTATTATAATTCACCCCTCCACTTT.

The chain joins TRBV27 to TRBJ2-7, with a possible D match to TRBD2 (6 bases). V was trimmed by 0 bases and J by 5 bases, leaving 17 bases between them. Germline values: CDR1 MNHEY, CDR2 SMNVEV (reference sequence). CDR3 length equals 16 residues. CDR3 sequence: CASSLSTGDPSHEQYF. In DNA, the CDR3 is TGTGCCAGCAGTTTATCTACGGGAGATCCTAGCCACGAGCAGTACTTC.

The rearrangement links TRBV20-1 to TRBJ2-5; D not certain. Germline values: CDR1 DFQATT, CDR2 SNEGSKA (reference sequence). This CDR3 is built from 10 residues. Trimming cost V 5 bases and J 3 bases, with 4 bases left between them. The CDR3 is CSASKETQYF. The CDR3 DNA sequence: TGCAGTGCTTCAAAAGAGACCCAGTACTTC.

The CDR3 protein is CASSLGGEGEAFF. The CDR3 coding sequence is TGTGCCAGCAGCTTAGGGGGGGAGGGTGAAGCTTTCTTT. This sequence joins TRBV7-8 and TRBJ1-1; a weak D match, TRBD1 (5 bases). Trimming pared 1 base from V and 7 bases from J, leaving 10 bases between. CDR1 and CDR2 (germline): SGHVS, FQNEAQ. The CDR3 is made up of 13 amino acids.

This chain connects TRBV7-2 to TRBJ2-3; 10 bases agree with TRBD1. The CDR3 contains 15 residues. With 1 base clipped from V and 4 bases from J, the junction kept 2 bases outside the gene matches. Germline lookup yields CDR1 SGHTA and CDR2 FQGNSA. CDR3 DNA: TGTGCCAGCAGCTTAGTGGGGACAGGGGCAGATACGCAGTATTTT. It specifies CASSLVGTGADTQYF. Full variable domain (outside the CDR3, taken from reference TRBV7-2 and TRBJ2-3): GAGVSQSPSNKVTEKGKDVELRCDPISGHTALYWYRQSLGQGLEFLIYFQGNSAPDKSGLPSDRFSAERTGGSVSTLTIQRTQQEDSAVYLCASSLVGTGADTQYFGPGTRLTVL.

This clone was seen more than once but under ten times. The V gene is TRBV4-3, the J gene TRBJ2-1; TRBD1 matches 10 bases. CDR1 and CDR2 (germline): LGHNA, YSLEER. V trimming: 0 bases; J trimming: 4 bases; junction bases outside the gene matches: 6. The CDR3 is 17 amino acids. The CDR3 DNA is TGCGCCAGCAGCCAAGACGCAGGGACAGGGGTGTACAATGAGCAGTTCTTC. Its translation is CASSQDAGTGVYNEQFF.

The chain links TRBV16 to TRBJ2-7; perhaps TRBD1 as D (6 bases). CDR3 size: 14 residues. V lost 1 base and J lost 3, with 10 bases in between. Germline V gives CDR1 KGHSY, CDR2 FQNENV. DNA of the CDR3: TGTGCCAGCAGCCAATGGGCAGGGGACTACGAGCAGTACTTC. As protein: CASSQWAGDYEQYF.

V is TRBV20-1 and J is TRBJ1-2; no firm D call. The CDR3 is 8 residues long. V shed 5 bases and J shed 8 bases, with 3 bases lying between them. CDR1 and CDR2 from the germline V gene are DFQATT and SNEGSKA (reference sequence). The CDR3, as DNA: TGCAGTGCTTCAGGCTACACCTTC. Amino acids: CSASGYTF.

The rearrangement uses TRBV6-6 and TRBJ2-3; no definite D call. Germline assignment: CDR1 MNHNY and CDR2 SVGAGI (reference sequence). The CDR3 contains 15 residues. V shed 6 bases and J shed 5 bases, with 18 bases lying between them. CDR3 in amino acids: CASRARSLDLDTQYF. DNA for the CDR3: TGTGCCAGCAGAGCGCGGAGTTTAGATTTAGATACGCAGTATTTT.

The rearrangement joins TRBV7-8 to TRBJ1-2; D gene ambiguous. V dropped 0 bases and J dropped 4 bases, with 6 bases sitting between them. CDR3 length equals 13 residues. Per the germline V gene, CDR1 is SGHVS and CDR2 is FQNEAQ. The CDR3: CASSLAGSYGYTF. CDR3 bases: TGTGCCAGCAGCTTAGCAGGGAGCTATGGCTACACCTTC.

This clone was found a few times. V is TRBV4-3 and J is TRBJ1-1; 10 bases are a match to TRBD1. Germline values: CDR1 LGHNA, CDR2 YSLEER. The V segment lost 1 base and the J segment 8 bases; nucleotides outside the gene matches: 7. The CDR3 runs 15 residues. DNA of the CDR3: TGCGCCAGCAGCCAAGGGCTTGGGACAGGGGCCGAAGCTTTCTTT. Translating gives CASSQGLGTGAEAFF.

V is TRBV5-1 and J is TRBJ1-4; perhaps TRBD1 as D (5 bases). The CDR3 length is 15 residues. Germline V gene lookup returns CDR1 SGHRS and CDR2 YFSETQ. V was trimmed by 4 bases and J by 10 bases, leaving 20 bases between them. The CDR3 reads CASSMIQAAGGKLFF. DNA for the CDR3: TGCGCCAGCAGCATGATACAGGCTGCGGGGGGAAAACTGTTTTTT.

The genes are TRBV5-6 and TRBJ2-7; TRBD1 aligns across 7 bases. The J segment lost 5 bases and the V segment lost 2 bases, leaving 13 bases of the junction unmatched. Looked up from germline, CDR1 is SGHDT and CDR2 is YYEEEE. The CDR3 is made up of 16 amino acids. The CDR3 DNA is TGTGCCAGCAGCTTTCGTTCGACAGGGCGGCTAAACGAGCAGTACTTC. Amino acids: CASSFRSTGRLNEQYF.

V is TRBV18 and J is TRBJ2-5, with D unclear. Trimming cost V 3 bases and J 2 bases, with 13 bases left between them. This CDR3 has 15 residues. Germline lookup yields CDR1 KGHSH and CDR2 LQKENI. In DNA, the CDR3 is TGTGCCAGCTCACCGCAAACGATAACTCAAGAGACCCAGTACTTC. It is translated as CASSPQTITQETQYF.

The chain joins TRBV2 to TRBJ1-2, with 7 bases lining up with TRBD1. Germline V lookup: CDR1 SNHLY, CDR2 FYNNEI. J gave up 4 bases and V 6 bases, and 2 bases lay outside the gene matches. The CDR3 runs to 12 residues. CDR3: CASRGQIYGYTF. CDR3 bases: TGTGCCAGCAGGGGACAGATCTATGGCTACACCTTC.

The rearrangement links TRBV5-1 to TRBJ1-1; TRBD1 might be the D (5 bases). Germline V gene lookup returns CDR1 SGHRS and CDR2 YFSETQ. This CDR3 is 15 amino acids long. V was shortened by 1 base and J by 6 bases, with 16 bases between the two germline ends. The CDR3 DNA reads TGCGCCAGCAGCTTGTTGGCAGGGCTGTCCGCTGAAGCTTTCTTT. Translation gives CASSLLAGLSAEAFF.

This clone was recorded a few times. The rearrangement uses TRBV7-6 and TRBJ2-7; D gene uncertain. Germline V CDR1 and CDR2: SGHVS, FNYEAQ. The CDR3 loop spans 12 amino acids. Trimming removed 2 bases from V and 5 bases from J, with 7 bases in between. The CDR3 reads CASSLIAHEQYF. As DNA, the CDR3 is TGTGCCAGCAGCTTAATAGCCCACGAGCAGTACTTC.

CDR3 in amino acids: CASRMWTESSTDTQYF. Here the CDR3 DNA reads TGTGCCAGCAGGATGTGGACAGAAAGTAGCACAGATACGCAGTATTTT. V and J are TRBV27 and TRBJ2-3; maybe TRBD1 (6 bases). V lost 6 bases and J lost 0, with 16 bases in between. Looked up from germline, CDR1 is MNHEY and CDR2 is SMNVEV (reference sequence). This CDR3 has 16 residues.

The chain is built from TRBV5-6 and TRBJ2-3; TRBD2 agrees at 7 bases. The CDR3 has 17 amino acids. Germline lookup yields CDR1 SGHDT and CDR2 YYEEEE. After removal of 3 bases from V and 2 bases from J, the junction contained 12 bases not matched to a gene. CDR3 in amino acids: CASSWASSGSVTDTQYF. Here the CDR3 DNA reads TGTGCCAGCAGCTGGGCGTCTAGCGGTTCGGTCACAGATACGCAGTATTTT.

The rearrangement uses TRBV18 and TRBJ1-2, with a possible D match to TRBD1 (5 bases). CDR1 and CDR2 (germline): KGHSH, LQKENI. CDR3 size: 13 residues. With 2 bases removed from V and 3 bases from J, the gap between germline ends came to 7 bases. The CDR3 DNA sequence: TGTGCCAGCTCACCAATCAGGGACTATGGCTACACCTTC. Amino acid sequence: CASSPIRDYGYTF. Combining the CDR3 with reference TRBV18 and TRBJ1-2 gives the whole variable domain NAGVMQNPRHLVRRRGQEARLRCSPMKGHSHVYWYRQLPEEGLKFMVYLQKENIIDESGMPKERFSAEFPKEGPSILRIQQVVRGDSAAYFCASSPIRDYGYTFGSGTRLTVV.

A single count supports this clone. Distinct nucleotide sequences in the sample also encode this CDR3. This rearrangement joins TRBV7-9 to TRBJ1-2; no clear D. This CDR3 has 14 amino acids. V was trimmed by 2 bases and J by 0 bases, leaving 7 bases between them. The germline CDR1 and CDR2 sequences are SEHNR and FQNEAQ (reference sequence). CDR3 nucleotides: TGTGCCAGCAGCTTATCCGGGGCTAACTATGGCTACACCTTC. Translating gives CASSLSGANYGYTF.

This chain joins TRBV5-1 and TRBJ1-2, with 7 bases fitting TRBD1. Per germline, CDR1 SGHRS and CDR2 YFSETQ. The V gene end was trimmed by 2 bases and the J gene end by 4 bases; junction bases not matched to a gene: 8. The CDR3 sequence is 15 residues long. The CDR3 reads CASSFQTGEVYGYTF. The CDR3, as DNA: TGCGCCAGCAGCTTCCAAACAGGGGAAGTCTATGGCTACACCTTC.

On this clone itself: The sample carries other DNA sequences with the same CDR3. V is TRBV12-5 and J is TRBJ1-2; D is possibly TRBD1 (5 bases). Trimming removed 3 bases at V and 5 bases at J, with 7 bases between. There are 12 residues in the CDR3. Germline CDR1 and CDR2: LGHNT and FRNRAP. In DNA, the CDR3 is TGTGCTAGTGGTTTCTCAGGGTATGGCTACACCTTC. Its protein product is CASGFSGYGYTF. Based on the CDR3 plus reference TRBV12-5 and TRBJ1-2, the full variable domain is DARVTQTPRHKVTEMGQEVTMRCQPILGHNTVFWYRQTMMQGLELLAYFRNRAPLDDSGMPKDRFSAEMPDATLATLKIQPSEPRDSAVYFCASGFSGYGYTFGSGTRLTVV.

The chain joins TRBV28 to TRBJ2-1; the D gene is possibly TRBD1 (5 bases). The CDR3 is made up of 13 amino acids. The germline V and J ends were trimmed by 6 bases and 4 bases, with 10 bases remaining between them. The germline gives CDR1 MDHEN, CDR2 SYDVKM. CDR3 nucleotides: TGTGCCAGCAGATCGACAGCTTACAATGAGCAGTTCTTC. It specifies CASRSTAYNEQFF.

This chain uses TRBV7-9 with TRBJ2-5, with TRBD1 as a possible D gene (6 bases). CDR3 length equals 15 residues. Trimming pared 5 bases from V and 2 bases from J, leaving 15 bases between. The germline V gene has CDR1 SEHNR and CDR2 FQNEAQ (reference sequence). CDR3 DNA: TGTGCCAGCAGCGGTGGACAGTCCATTCAAGAGACCCAGTACTTC. Translated, it gives CASSGGQSIQETQYF.

This clone was detected only a few times. The CDR3 DNA reads TGTGCCAGCAGCTCTTACGGGGAGCTGTTTTTT. Its translation is CASSSYGELFF. This chain connects TRBV7-8 to TRBJ2-2; no definite D call. This CDR3 has 11 residues. Germline values: CDR1 SGHVS, CDR2 FQNEAQ. V was trimmed by 4 bases and J by 7 bases, leaving 4 bases between them.

This chain uses TRBV6-5 with TRBJ2-5; 10 nucleotides align to TRBD2. Judging by the DNA end, TRBJ2-7 fits better; the J call may be wrong. The germline V gene encodes CDR1 MNHEY and CDR2 SVGAGI. The CDR3 runs 13 residues. The DNA of the CDR3 is TGTGCCAGTTGGACTAGCGGCTACTACGAGCAGTACTTC. This translates into CASWTSGYYEQYF.

This clone was picked up a small number of times. The genes are TRBV27 and TRBJ1-4, with D tentatively TRBD1 (6 bases). V dropped 10 bases and J dropped 4 bases, with 19 bases sitting between them. Germline V gives CDR1 MNHEY, CDR2 SMNVEV (reference sequence). CDR3 length: 15 amino acids. In DNA form, the CDR3 reads TGTGCCAACCACCTACGGACAGCTTTTAATGAAAAACTGTTTTTT. Translation gives CANHLRTAFNEKLFF.

This chain links TRBV5-6 with TRBJ2-7, with 7 bases lining up with TRBD2. This CDR3 is built from 17 residues. Germline loops: CDR1 SGHDT, CDR2 YYEEEE. J was trimmed by 2 bases and V by 4 bases; bases with no gene match: 15. In DNA form, the CDR3 reads TGTGCCAGCAGCCAAAGGACTTTGGCTAGCGGAACCTACGAGCAGTACTTC. Its protein product is CASSQRTLASGTYEQYF.

The chain recombines TRBV6-5 with TRBJ1-2; 7 bases line up with TRBD1. V dropped 6 bases and J dropped 7; count of bases not matched to a gene: 14. The CDR3 extends over 15 amino acids. Germline V CDR1 and CDR2: MNHEY, SVGAGI. For the CDR3, the DNA is TGTGCCAGCAGAAGGGCCCCACAGGGGTTACGTGGCTACACCTTC. This gives the protein CASRRAPQGLRGYTF.